A selection of T cell receptor beta chains follows, all from one sample in a study of T cell clonotyping in hematopoietic cell transplantation. Generated by immunoSEQ multiplex PCR, the TCRdb table keeps only in-frame clones and is missing some. The data contain some 2,100 clones, 79% of them seen just once; the ten biggest clones take up about 28%. The sample here was peripheral blood mononuclear cells, taken 30 days after allogeneic stem cell transplant. These receptors all come from a male patient aged 50 to 59 who had an allogeneic stem cell transplant from an unrelated donor, so the T cells may come from the graft donor. Some clones in this sample may be carry-over from other donors' samples. CDR3s include the opening cysteine and the closing phenylalanine or tryptophan. A D gene is named only where the DNA matches it firmly. The size field is filled for only some rows; it gives once, few, many or a size class.

clone size,D gene,J gene,V gene,CDR3 DNA,CDR3 protein
once,.,TRBJ1-1,TRBV27,TGTGCCAGCAGCCTGACAGAGAACACTGAAGCTTTCTTT,CASSLTENTEAFF
.,.,TRBJ1-5,TRBV7-9,TGTGCCAGCAGTCACACACAACTCAATCAGCCCCAGCATTTT,CASSHTQLNQPQHF
.,TRBD2,TRBJ2-1,TRBV11-2,TGTGCCAGCCAAAGGAATCTAGCGGGCGGGGCCTACAATGAGCAGTTCTTC,CASQRNLAGGAYNEQFF
.,.,TRBJ1-2,TRBV30,TGTGCCTGGACAGCTAACTATGGCTACACCTTC,CAWTANYGYTF
.,TRBD1,TRBJ1-1,TRBV5-4,TGTGCCAGCAGCTACAGGGGGCGGAACACTGAAGCTTTCTTT,CASSYRGRNTEAFF
.,.,TRBJ1-4,TRBV6-1,TGTGCCAGCAGTTTCGGTGAAAAACTGTTTTTT,CASSFGEKLFF
.,.,TRBJ2-1,TRBV4-1,TGCGCCAGCAGCCAAGGAATCGCGGCGAGCTCCTACAATGAGCAGTTCTTC,CASSQGIAASSYNEQFF
.,TRBD1,TRBJ2-1,TRBV5-4,TGTGCCAGCAGCTTTAGACAGGGAGACAATGAGCAGTTCTTC,CASSFRQGDNEQFF
.,.,TRBJ2-7,TRBV19,TGTGCCAGTAGTATAAAGATTGGGAGCTACGAGCAGTACTTC,CASSIKIGSYEQYF
once,.,TRBJ1-1,TRBV5-1,TGCGCCAGCAGCTCGGAACAGGACACTGAAGCTTTCTTT,CASSSEQDTEAFF
.,.,TRBJ1-1,TRBV28,TGTGCCAGCGACGGATTGAACACTGAAGCTTTCTTT,CASDGLNTEAFF
.,.,TRBJ2-2,TRBV11-3,TGTGCCAGCAGCTTTTTGTACGGAGTGGGGTCCGGGGAGCTGTTTTTT,CASSFLYGVGSGELFF
.,TRBD1,TRBJ2-7,TRBV6-1,TGTGCCAGCAGCGCATACAGGGGGACCTCCTACGAGCAGTACTTC,CASSAYRGTSYEQYF
.,.,TRBJ1-6,TRBV5-8,TGTGCCAGCAGCTTCGCCAGGCTGCTACCCCTCCACTTT,CASSFARLLPLHF
.,.,TRBJ1-3,TRBV6-5,TGTGCCAGCAGTTACACTAGAAAGCGGAACACCATATATTTT,CASSYTRKRNTIYF
.,.,TRBJ1-5,TRBV6-6,TGTGCCAGCGGTCCGTTGGGGGCCGGGCAGCCCCAGCATTTT,CASGPLGAGQPQHF
.,.,TRBJ2-5,TRBV28,TGTGCCAGCAGTTTATCCTGGGCCCAAGAGACCCAGTACTTC,CASSLSWAQETQYF
few,.,TRBJ2-7,TRBV28,TGTGCCAGCAGTTTACAGGCCGCAGCCGTCACCTACGAGCAGTACTTC,CASSLQAAAVTYEQYF
few,TRBD2,TRBJ2-2,TRBV7-8,TGTGCCAGCAGCTTAGGGGGACTAGCGAAGCCCCGGATCACCGGGGAGCTGTTTTTT,CASSLGGLAKPRITGELFF
.,.,TRBJ1-3,TRBV28,TGTGCCAGCAGTTTTTTGAGCTCTGGAAACACCATATATTTT,CASSFLSSGNTIYF
.,.,TRBJ1-4,TRBV2,TGTGCCAGCAGAGACCCCTCCGGACAGCCTAATGAAAAACTGTTTTTT,CASRDPSGQPNEKLFF
.,.,TRBJ2-7,TRBV4-3,TGCGCCAGCAGCCAAGAGGAGGGATTCTACGAGCAGTACTTC,CASSQEEGFYEQYF
.,.,TRBJ2-1,TRBV30,TGTGCCTGGAGTGTAGTAGGACTTTCAGCGTTCTTC,CAWSVVGLSAFF
.,.,TRBJ2-2,TRBV10-3,TGTGCCATCAGTGGGGCAGGGGGGACCGGGGAGCTGTTTTTT,CAISGAGGTGELFF
.,.,TRBJ1-4,TRBV9,TGTGCCAGCAGCGTAGCAGACCGTCTTAGTGAAAAACTGTTTTTT,CASSVADRLSEKLFF
.,TRBD1,TRBJ1-2,TRBV6-1,TGTGCCAGCAGTGAACCCGACAGGGGTATAACCTATGGCTACACCTTC,CASSEPDRGITYGYTF
.,.,TRBJ1-1,TRBV5-8,TGTGCCAGCAGCTTGTGGATCCCTATGAACACTGAAGCTTTCTTT,CASSLWIPMNTEAFF
.,.,TRBJ2-1,TRBV12-5,TGTGCTAGTGGTTTGGTAGGGAGTGAGCAGTTCTTC,CASGLVGSEQFF
.,.,TRBJ2-7,TRBV13,TGTGCCAGCAGCTTAGAGGGGGGGCCCGCCTCGGGGCAGTACTTC,CASSLEGGPASGQYF
.,TRBD1,TRBJ1-2,TRBV7-2,TGTGCCAGCAGCTTAGGGACAGGCCACTATGGCTACACCTTC,CASSLGTGHYGYTF
.,TRBD1,TRBJ1-5,TRBV19,TGTGCCAGTAGTATGGGACAGGGTGTGATTTCCCAGCATTTT,CASSMGQGVISQHF
.,.,TRBJ1-2,TRBV4-1,TGCGCCAGCAGCCCCACGGCAGCTTCGACTGATCACGGCTACACCTTC,CASSPTAASTDHGYTF
.,.,TRBJ1-1,TRBV6-5,TGTGCCAGCATTTCGACGATCCCGGCCACTGAAGCTTTCTTT,CASISTIPATEAFF
.,.,TRBJ2-3,TRBV6-4,TGTGCCACCAGCAGGGGACACACAGATACGCAGTATTTT,CATSRGHTDTQYF
.,TRBD1,TRBJ2-2,TRBV4-3,TGCGCCAGCAGCCCCGGGACAGGAGGGGGGGAGCTGTTTTTT,CASSPGTGGGELFF
.,.,TRBJ1-1,TRBV6-5,TGTGCCAGCAGTTACGGAAAGAACACTGAAGCTTTCTTT,CASSYGKNTEAFF